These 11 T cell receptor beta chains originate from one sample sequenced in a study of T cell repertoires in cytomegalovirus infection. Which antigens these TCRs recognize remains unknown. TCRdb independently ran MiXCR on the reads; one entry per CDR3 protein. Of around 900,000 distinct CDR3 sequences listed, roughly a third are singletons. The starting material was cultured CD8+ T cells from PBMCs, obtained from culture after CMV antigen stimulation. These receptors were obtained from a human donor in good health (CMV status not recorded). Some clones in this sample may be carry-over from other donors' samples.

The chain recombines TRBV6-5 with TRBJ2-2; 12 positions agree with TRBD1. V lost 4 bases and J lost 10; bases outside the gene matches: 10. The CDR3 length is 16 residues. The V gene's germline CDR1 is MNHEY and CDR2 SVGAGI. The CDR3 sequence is CASSFYRDRGREELFF. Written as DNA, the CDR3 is TGTGCCAGCAGTTTTTACCGGGACAGGGGGCGTGAGGAGCTGTTTTTT.

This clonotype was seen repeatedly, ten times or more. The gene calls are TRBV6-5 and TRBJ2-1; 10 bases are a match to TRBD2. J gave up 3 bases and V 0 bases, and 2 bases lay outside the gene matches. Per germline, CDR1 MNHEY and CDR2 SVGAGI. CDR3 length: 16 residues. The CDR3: CASSYSLAGDYNEQFF. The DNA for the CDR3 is TGTGCCAGCAGTTACTCCCTAGCGGGGGACTACAATGAGCAGTTCTTC.

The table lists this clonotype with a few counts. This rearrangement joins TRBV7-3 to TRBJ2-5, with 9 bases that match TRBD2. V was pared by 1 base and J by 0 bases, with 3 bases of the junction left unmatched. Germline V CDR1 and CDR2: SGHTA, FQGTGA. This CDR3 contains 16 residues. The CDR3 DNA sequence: TGTGCCAGCAGCTTAAGCGGGGGGGACTACCAAGAGACCCAGTACTTC. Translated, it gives CASSLSGGDYQETQYF.

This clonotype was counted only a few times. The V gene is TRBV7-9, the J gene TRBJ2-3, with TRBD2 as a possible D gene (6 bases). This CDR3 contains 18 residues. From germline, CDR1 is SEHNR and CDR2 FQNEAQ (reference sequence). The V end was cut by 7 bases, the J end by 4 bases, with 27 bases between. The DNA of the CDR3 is TGTGCCAGCATTTCAGAATGGGGACTCCCCCAAGCCGCAGATACGCAGTATTTT. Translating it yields CASISEWGLPQAADTQYF.

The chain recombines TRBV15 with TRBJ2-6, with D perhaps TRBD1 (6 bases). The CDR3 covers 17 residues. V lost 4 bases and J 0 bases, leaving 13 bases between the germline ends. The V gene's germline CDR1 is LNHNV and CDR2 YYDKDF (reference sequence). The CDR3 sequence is CATSKGQMSSGANVLTF. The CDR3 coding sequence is TGTGCCACCAGCAAAGGACAGATGAGCTCTGGGGCCAACGTCCTGACTTTC.

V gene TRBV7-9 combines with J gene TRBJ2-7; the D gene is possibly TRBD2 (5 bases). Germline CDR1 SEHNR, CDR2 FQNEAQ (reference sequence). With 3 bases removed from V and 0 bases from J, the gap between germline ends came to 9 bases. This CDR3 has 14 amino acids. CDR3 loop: CASSLSGNSYEQYF. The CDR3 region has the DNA TGTGCCAGCAGCTTGTCGGGGAACTCCTACGAGCAGTACTTC.

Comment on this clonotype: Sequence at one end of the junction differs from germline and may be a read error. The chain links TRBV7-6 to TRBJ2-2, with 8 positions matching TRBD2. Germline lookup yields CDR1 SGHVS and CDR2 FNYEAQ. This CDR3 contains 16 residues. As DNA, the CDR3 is TGTGCCAACAGCCCCTCGCCGGGGGGGAAGACCGGGGAGCTGTTTTTT. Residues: CANSPSPGGKTGELFF.

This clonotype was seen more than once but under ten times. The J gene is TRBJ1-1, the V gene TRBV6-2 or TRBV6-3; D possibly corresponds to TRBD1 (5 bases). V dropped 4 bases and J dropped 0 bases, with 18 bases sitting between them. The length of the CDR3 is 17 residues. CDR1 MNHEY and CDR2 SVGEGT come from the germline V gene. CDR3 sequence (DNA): TGTGCCAGCAGTTCCGGGGGACGGAACACTATGAACACTGAAGCTTTCTTT. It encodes CASSSGGRNTMNTEAFF.

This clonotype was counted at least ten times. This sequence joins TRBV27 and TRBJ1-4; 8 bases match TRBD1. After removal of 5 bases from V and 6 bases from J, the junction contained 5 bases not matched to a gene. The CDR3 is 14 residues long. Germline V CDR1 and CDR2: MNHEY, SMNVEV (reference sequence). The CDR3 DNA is TGTGCCAGCAGTCACGCGACAGGGGATGAAAAACTGTTTTTT. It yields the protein CASSHATGDEKLFF.

Written as DNA, the CDR3 is TGCAGTGCTAGATCCCTGGCCAGCACAGATACGCAGTATTTT. Its protein product is CSARSLASTDTQYF. The rearrangement links TRBV20-1 to TRBJ2-3, with D unclear. The CDR3 consists of 14 residues. V dropped 2 bases and J dropped 0 bases, with 9 bases sitting between them. Germline V lookup: CDR1 DFQATT, CDR2 SNEGSKA (reference sequence).

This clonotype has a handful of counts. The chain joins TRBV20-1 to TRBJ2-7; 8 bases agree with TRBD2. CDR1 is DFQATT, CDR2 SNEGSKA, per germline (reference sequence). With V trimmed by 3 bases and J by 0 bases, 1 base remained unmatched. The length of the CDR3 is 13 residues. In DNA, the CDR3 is TGCAGTGCTAGCGGGGGGGACTCCTACGAGCAGTACGTC. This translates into CSASGGDSYEQYV.